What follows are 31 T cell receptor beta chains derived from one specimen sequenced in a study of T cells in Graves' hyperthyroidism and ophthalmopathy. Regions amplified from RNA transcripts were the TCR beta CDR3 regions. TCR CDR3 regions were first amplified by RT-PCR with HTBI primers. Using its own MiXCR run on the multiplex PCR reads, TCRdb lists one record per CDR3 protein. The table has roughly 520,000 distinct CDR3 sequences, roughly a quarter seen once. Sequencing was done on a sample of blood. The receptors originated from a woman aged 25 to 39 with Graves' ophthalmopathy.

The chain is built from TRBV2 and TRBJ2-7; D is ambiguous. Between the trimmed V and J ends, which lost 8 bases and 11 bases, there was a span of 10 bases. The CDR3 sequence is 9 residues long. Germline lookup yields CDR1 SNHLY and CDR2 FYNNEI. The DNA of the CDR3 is TGTGCCAGCCCTTTGAGCAAGTACTTC. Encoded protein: CASPLSKYF.

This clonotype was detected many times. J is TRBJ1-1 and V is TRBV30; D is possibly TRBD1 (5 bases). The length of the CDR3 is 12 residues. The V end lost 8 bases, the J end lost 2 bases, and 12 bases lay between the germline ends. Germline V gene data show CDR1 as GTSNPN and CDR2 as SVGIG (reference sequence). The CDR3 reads CARRGANTEAFF. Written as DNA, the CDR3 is TGTGCCCGACGCGGGGCAAACACTGAAGCTTTCTTT.

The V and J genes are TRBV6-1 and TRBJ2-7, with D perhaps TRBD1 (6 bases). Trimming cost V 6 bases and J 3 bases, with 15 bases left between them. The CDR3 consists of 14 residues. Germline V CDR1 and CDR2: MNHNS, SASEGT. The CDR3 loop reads CASSRSDRHYEQYF. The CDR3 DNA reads TGTGCCAGCAGCCGCAGCGACAGGCACTACGAGCAGTACTTC.

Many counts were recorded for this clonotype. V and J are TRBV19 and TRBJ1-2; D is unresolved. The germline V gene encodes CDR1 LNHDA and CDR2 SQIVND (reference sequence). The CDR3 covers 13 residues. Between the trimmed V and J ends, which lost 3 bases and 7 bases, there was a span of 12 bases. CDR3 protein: CASSMFAQSGYTF. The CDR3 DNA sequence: TGTGCCAGTAGTATGTTCGCTCAGTCTGGCTACACCTTC.

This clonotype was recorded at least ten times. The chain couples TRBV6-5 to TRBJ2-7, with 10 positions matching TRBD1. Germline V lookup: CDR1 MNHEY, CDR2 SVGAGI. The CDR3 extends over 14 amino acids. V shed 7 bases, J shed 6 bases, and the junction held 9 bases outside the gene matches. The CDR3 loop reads CASKLTGGVFEQYF. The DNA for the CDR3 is TGTGCCAGCAAGCTGACAGGGGGCGTTTTCGAGCAGTACTTC.

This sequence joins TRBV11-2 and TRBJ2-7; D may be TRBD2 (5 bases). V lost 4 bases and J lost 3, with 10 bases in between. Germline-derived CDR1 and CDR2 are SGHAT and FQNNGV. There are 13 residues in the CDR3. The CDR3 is CASSSGLIYEQYF. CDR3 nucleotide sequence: TGTGCCAGCAGCTCCGGACTTATCTACGAGCAGTACTTC.

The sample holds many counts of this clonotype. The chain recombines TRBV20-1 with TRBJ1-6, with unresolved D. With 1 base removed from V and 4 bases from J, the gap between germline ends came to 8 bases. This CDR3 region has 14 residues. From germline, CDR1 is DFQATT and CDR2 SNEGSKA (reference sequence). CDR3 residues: CSARVLGYNSPLHF. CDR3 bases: TGCAGTGCTAGAGTGCTGGGTTATAATTCACCCCTCCACTTT.

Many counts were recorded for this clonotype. Here the CDR3 DNA reads TGTGCCAGCAGTAACGCCAGCCCGGGACAGGGTTACGGCTACACCTTC. Encoded protein: CASSNASPGQGYGYTF. The chain joins TRBV6-5 to TRBJ1-2; 9 bases map to TRBD1. Germline-derived CDR1 and CDR2 are MNHEY and SVGAGI. Trimming removed 5 bases from V and 8 bases from J; junction bases left unmatched: 15. This CDR3 comprises 16 residues.

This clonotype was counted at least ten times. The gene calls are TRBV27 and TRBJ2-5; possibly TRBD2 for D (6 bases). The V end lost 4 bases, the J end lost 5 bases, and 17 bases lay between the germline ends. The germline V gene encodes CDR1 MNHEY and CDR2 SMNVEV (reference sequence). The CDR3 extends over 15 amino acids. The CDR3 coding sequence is TGTGCCAGCAGTTCGCGGCTAGCGCTGAGGGAGACCCAGTACTTC. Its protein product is CASSSRLALRETQYF.

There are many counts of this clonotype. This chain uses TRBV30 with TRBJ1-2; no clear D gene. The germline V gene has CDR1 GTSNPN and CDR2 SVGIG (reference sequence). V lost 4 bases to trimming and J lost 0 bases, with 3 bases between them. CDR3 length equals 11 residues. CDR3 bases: TGTGCCTGGACAGCTAACTATGGCTACACCTTC. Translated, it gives CAWTANYGYTF.

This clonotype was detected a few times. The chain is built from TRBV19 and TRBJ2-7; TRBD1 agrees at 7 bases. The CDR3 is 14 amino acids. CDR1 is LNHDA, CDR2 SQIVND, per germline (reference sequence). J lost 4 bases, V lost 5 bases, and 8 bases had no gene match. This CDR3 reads CASSPSTGSYEQYF. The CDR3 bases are TGTGCCAGTAGTCCCTCGACAGGGAGTTACGAGCAGTACTTC.

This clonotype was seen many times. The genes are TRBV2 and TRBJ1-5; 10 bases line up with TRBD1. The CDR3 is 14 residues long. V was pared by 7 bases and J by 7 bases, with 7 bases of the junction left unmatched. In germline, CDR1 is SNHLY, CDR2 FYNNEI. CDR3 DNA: TGTGCCAGCAACAGACAGGGGGCCGGGCAGCCCCAGCATTTT. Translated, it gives CASNRQGAGQPQHF. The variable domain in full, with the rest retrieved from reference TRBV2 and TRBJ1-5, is EPEVTQTPSHQVTQMGQEVILRCVPISNHLYFYWYRQILGQKVEFLVSFYNNEISEKSEIFDDQFSVERPDGSNFTLKIRSTKLEDSAMYFCASNRQGAGQPQHFGDGTRLSIL.

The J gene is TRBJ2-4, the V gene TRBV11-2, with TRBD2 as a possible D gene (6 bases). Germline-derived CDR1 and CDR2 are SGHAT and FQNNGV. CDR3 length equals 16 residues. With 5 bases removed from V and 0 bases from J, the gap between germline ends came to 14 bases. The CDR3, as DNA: TGTGCCAGCAGCCAGCCGGGACTTCAAGCCAAAAACATTCAGTACTTC. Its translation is CASSQPGLQAKNIQYF. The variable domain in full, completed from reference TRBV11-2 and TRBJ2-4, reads EAGVAQSPRYKIIEKRQSVAFWCNPISGHATLYWYQQILGQGPKLLIQFQNNGVVDDSQLPKDRFSAERLKGVDSTLKIQPAKLEDSAVYLCASSQPGLQAKNIQYFGAGTRLSVL.

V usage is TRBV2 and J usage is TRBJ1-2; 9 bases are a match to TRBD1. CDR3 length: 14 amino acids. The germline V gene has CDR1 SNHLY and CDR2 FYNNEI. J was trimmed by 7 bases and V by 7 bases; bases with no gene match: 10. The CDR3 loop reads CASIPGTGWAGYTF. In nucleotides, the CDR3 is TGTGCCAGCATTCCCGGGACAGGGTGGGCTGGCTACACCTTC.

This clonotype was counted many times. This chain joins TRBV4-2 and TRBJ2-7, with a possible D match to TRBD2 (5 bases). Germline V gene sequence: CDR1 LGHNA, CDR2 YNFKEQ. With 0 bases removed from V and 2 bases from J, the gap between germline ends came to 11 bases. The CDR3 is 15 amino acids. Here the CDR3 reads CASSQDDGDTYEQYF. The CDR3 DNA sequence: TGTGCCAGCAGCCAAGATGACGGGGATACCTACGAGCAGTACTTC.

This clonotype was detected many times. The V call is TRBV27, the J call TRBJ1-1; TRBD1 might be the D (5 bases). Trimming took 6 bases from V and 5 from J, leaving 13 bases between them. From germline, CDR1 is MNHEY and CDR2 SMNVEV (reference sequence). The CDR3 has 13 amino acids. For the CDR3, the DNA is TGTGCCAGCAGGACCCTGCAGGGTACTGAAGCTTTCTTT. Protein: CASRTLQGTEAFF.

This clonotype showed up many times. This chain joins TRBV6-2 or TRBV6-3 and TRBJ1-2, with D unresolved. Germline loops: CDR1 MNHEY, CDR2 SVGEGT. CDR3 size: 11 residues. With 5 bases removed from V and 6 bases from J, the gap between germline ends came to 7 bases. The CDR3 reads CASSPGHGYTF. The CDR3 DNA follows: TGTGCCAGCAGTCCAGGACATGGCTACACCTTC.

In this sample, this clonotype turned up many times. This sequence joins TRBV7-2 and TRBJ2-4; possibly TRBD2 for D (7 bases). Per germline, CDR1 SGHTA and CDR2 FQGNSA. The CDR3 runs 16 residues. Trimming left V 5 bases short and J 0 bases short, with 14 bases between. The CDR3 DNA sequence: TGTGCCAGCAGCACCCGCGGGGGCTTAGCCAAAAACATTCAGTACTTC. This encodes CASSTRGGLAKNIQYF.

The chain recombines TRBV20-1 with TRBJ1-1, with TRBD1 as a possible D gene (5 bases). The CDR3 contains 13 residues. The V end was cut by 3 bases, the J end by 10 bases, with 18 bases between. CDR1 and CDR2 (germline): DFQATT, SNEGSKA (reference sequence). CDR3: CSARSIRSRGAFF. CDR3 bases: TGCAGTGCTAGGTCCATCAGAAGTAGGGGAGCTTTCTTT.

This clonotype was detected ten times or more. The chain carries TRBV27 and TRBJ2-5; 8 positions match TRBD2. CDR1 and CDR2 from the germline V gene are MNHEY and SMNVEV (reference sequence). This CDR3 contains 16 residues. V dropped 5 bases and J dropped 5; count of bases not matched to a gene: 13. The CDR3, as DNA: TGTGCCAGCAGTCCATTAGCGGGACTCGGAGTGGAGACCCAGTACTTC. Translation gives CASSPLAGLGVETQYF.

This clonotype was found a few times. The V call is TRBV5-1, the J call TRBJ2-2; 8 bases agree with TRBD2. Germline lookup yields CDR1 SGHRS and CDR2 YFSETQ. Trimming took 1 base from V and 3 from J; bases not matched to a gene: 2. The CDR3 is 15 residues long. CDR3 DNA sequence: TGCGCCAGCAGCTTGACTAGCGGCTACACCGGGGAGCTGTTTTTT. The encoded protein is CASSLTSGYTGELFF.

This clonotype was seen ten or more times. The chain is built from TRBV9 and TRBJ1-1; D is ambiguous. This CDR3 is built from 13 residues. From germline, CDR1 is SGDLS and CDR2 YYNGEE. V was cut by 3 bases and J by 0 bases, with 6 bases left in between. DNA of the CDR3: TGTGCCAGCAGCGGCGAAATGAACACTGAAGCTTTCTTT. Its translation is CASSGEMNTEAFF.

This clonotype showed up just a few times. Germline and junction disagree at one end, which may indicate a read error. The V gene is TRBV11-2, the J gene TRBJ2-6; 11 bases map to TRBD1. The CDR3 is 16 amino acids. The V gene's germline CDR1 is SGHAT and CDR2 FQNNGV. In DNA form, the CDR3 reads TGTGCCAGCAGTTGGACAGGGGGCGTTGGGGCCAACGTTCTGACTTTC. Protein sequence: CASSWTGGVGANVLTF.

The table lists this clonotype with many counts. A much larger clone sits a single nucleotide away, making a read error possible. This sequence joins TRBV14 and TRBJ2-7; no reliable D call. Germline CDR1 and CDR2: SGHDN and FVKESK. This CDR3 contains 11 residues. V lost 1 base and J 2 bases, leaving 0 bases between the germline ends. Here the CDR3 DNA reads TGTGCCAGCAGCCAAGCCTACGAGCAGTACTTC. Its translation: CASSQAYEQYF.

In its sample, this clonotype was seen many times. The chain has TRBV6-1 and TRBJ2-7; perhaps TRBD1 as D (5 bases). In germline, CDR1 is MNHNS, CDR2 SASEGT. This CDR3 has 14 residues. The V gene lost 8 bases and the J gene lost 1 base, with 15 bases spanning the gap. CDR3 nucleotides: TGTGCCAGCGGGGCTTCAAGGCTTTCCTACGAGCAGTACTTC. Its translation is CASGASRLSYEQYF.

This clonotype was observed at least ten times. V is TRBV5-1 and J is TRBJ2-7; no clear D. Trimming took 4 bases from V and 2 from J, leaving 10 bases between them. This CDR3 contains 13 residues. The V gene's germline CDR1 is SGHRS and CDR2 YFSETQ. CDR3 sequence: CASSLRGPYEQYF. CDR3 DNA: TGCGCCAGCAGCCTGCGCGGACCCTACGAGCAGTACTTC.

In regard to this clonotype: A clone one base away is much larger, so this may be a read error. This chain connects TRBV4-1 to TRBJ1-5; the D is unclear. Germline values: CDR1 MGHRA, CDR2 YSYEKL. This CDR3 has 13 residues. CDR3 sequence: CACSQFPGQPQHF. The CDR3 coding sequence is TGCGCCTGCAGCCAATTTCCTGGTCAGCCCCAGCATTTT.

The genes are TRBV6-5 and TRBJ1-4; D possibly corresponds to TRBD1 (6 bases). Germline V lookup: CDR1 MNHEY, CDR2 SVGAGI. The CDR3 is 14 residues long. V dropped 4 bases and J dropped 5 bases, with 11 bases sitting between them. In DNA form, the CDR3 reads TGTGCCAGCAGTTCGGGACAAGGCAATGAAAAACTGTTTTTT. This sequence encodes CASSSGQGNEKLFF.

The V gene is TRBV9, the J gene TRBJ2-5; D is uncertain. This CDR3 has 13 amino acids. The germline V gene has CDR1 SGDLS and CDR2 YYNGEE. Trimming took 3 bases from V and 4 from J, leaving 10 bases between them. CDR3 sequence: CASSGRAGETQYF. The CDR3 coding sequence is TGTGCCAGCAGCGGCCGGGCAGGAGAGACCCAGTACTTC.

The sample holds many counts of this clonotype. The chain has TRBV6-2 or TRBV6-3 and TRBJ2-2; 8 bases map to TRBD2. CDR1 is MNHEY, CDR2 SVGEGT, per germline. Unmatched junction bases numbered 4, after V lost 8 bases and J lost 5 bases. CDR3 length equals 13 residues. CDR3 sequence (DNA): TGTGCCAGCGCGGTAGCGGGGACCGGGGAGCTGTTTTTT. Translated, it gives CASAVAGTGELFF.

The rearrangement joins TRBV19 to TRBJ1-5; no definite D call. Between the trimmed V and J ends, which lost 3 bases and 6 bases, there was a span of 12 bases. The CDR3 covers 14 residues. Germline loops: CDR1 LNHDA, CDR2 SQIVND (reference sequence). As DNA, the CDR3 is TGTGCCAGTAGTATGGGGATCTTGGGTCAGCCCCAGCATTTT. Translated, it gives CASSMGILGQPQHF.